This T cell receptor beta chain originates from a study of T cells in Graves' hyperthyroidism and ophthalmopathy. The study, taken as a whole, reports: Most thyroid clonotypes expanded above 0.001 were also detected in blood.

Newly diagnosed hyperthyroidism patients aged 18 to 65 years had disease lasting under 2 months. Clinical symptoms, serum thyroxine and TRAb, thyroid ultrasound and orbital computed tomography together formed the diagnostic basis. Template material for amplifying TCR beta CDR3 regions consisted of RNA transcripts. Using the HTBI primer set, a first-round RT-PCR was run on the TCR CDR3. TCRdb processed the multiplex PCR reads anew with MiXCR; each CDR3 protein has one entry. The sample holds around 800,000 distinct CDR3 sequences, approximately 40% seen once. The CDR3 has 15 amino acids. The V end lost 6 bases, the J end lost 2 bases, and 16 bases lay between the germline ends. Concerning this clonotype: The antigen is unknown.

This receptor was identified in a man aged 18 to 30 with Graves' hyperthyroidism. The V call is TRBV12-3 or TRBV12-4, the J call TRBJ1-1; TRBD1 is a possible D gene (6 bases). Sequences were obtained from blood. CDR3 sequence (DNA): TGTGCCAGCAGCCTTACAGGGCTAAGAAACACTGAAGCTTTCTTT. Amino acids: CASSLTGLRNTEAFF.